This TCR beta chain was documented in a study of T cell changes during pregnancy in multiple sclerosis. The method was immunoSEQ multiplex PCR; TCRdb's version includes in-frame clones alone and lacks a portion of them. The table has under 50,000 clones, roughly nine tenths seen once; the top ten hold approximately 1.1%. Per germline, CDR1 ENHRY and CDR2 SYGVKD. The V end was cut by 3 bases, the J end by 1 base, with 12 bases between. The CDR3 length is 16 residues. This clone was observed a few times. The chain recombines TRBV10-3 with TRBJ2-2, with D possibly matching TRBD2 (6 bases). This receptor was taken from a female donor with multiple sclerosis, enrolled in a pregnancy study. The sequencing used CD4+ T cells from peripheral blood mononuclear cells, collected after pregnancy. CDR3 coding DNA: TGTGCCATCAGTGAAGAACTAGCTTGGAACACCGGGGAGCTGTTTTTT. This sequence encodes CAISEELAWNTGELFF.